Included here is one TCR beta chain sequence, with context. Its antigen is still unknown. It was with 60 Vbeta and 13 Jbeta primers that the PCR ran. Original methodology: In a later analysis, some 80 million unique TCR beta chains included roughly 11 million shared by two or more donors. Clones were read by immunoSEQ multiplex PCR, and TCRdb kept only the in-frame ones, dropping some. V and J calls and clone size are as listed in that table; D and trimming were resolved from the DNA. The clone table shows 90,000 to 120,000 clones, with the ten largest holding about 0.59%. This entry belongs to a study of cytomegalovirus exposure and HLA in healthy donors. Per germline, CDR1 LGHNA and CDR2 YNFKEQ. The CDR3 covers 17 residues. Trimming cost V 1 base and J 2 bases; bases outside gene matches: 10. Study-wide points: As confirmed in vitro, a few CMV-associated chains were specific for CMV antigens. According to the study, 180 or so TCR beta chains were cytomegalovirus-associated. Per a prior analysis, the majority of TCR beta V segments were productive roughly 87% or roughly 30% of the time.

This sequence was found in a man in his fifties in good health and CMV-seronegative. The specimen sequenced was PBMCs. The V and J genes are TRBV4-2 and TRBJ2-7; 8 bases agree with TRBD2. The CDR3 protein is CASSQVVGRTSTYEQYF. The CDR3 nucleotides are TGTGCCAGCAGCCAAGTAGTGGGGCGGACTAGCACCTACGAGCAGTACTTC.